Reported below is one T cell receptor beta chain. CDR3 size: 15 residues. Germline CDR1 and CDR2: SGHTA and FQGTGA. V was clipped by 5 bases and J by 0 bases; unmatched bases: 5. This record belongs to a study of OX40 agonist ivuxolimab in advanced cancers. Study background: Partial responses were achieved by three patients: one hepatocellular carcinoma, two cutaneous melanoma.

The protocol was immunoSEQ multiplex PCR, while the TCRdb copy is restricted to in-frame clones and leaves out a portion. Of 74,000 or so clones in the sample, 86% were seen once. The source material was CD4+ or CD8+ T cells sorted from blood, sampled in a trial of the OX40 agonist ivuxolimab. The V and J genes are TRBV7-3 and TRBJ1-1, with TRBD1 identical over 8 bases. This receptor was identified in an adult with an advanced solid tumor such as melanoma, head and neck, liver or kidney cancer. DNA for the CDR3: TGTGCCAGCAGCCCAGGACAGGGAATGAACACTGAAGCTTTCTTT. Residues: CASSPGQGMNTEAFF.